These T cell receptor beta chains were read from a single sample in a study of human T cells and chemical hapten exposure. TCRdb reanalysed the RACE reads using MiXCR and keeps one entry per CDR3 protein. The data hold about 120,000 distinct CDR3 sequences, with approximately 14% observed a single time. The specimen comprised whole blood, sampled in connection with sensitization to the hapten diphenylcyclopropenone (DPC). The receptors derive from a man younger than 30 with alopecia areata. Some clones in this sample may be carry-over from other donors' samples. CDR3s include the opening cysteine and the closing phenylalanine or tryptophan. Each record gives: J gene, V gene, D gene, clone size, CDR3 length, CDR3 DNA, CDR3 protein. D genes are given only for firm matches. The size of a clone is reported for some rows only, either as once, few or many, or as a class for expanded clones.

J: TRBJ2-5
V: TRBV7-2
D: -
size: few
length: 16
DNA: TGTGCCAGCAGCTTCCGAGGCAGCTCGTACCAAGAGACCCAGTACTTC
CDR3: CASSFRGSSYQETQYF

J: TRBJ2-1
V: TRBV6-2/TRBV6-3
D: TRBD1
size: -
length: 15
DNA: TGTGCCAGCAGTCTCACTCCGGACAGGGGAGGTGAGCAGTTCTTC
CDR3: CASSLTPDRGGEQFF

J: TRBJ1-5
V: TRBV9
D: -
size: few
length: 13
DNA: TGTGCCAGCGGCAGGGTTGGCAATCAGCCCCAGCATTTT
CDR3: CASGRVGNQPQHF

J: TRBJ2-2
V: TRBV20-1
D: -
size: -
length: 14
DNA: TGCAGTGCAACCCAGCGGATGAACACCGGGGAGCTGTTTTTT
CDR3: CSATQRMNTGELFF

J: TRBJ1-1
V: TRBV12-3/TRBV12-4
D: TRBD1
size: few
length: 14
DNA: TGTGCCAGCAGTTTCGTACAGGGGGGGGCTGAAGCTTTCTTT
CDR3: CASSFVQGGAEAFF

J: TRBJ1-6
V: TRBV4-3
D: -
size: -
length: 14
DNA: TGCGCCAGCAGCCAGTCACGCGGGAGTCCACCCCTCCACTTT
CDR3: CASSQSRGSPPLHF

J: TRBJ1-1
V: TRBV12-3/TRBV12-4
D: TRBD1
size: -
length: 14
DNA: TGTGCCAGCAGTGCCGGGACAGGGTGGACTGAAGCTTTCTTT
CDR3: CASSAGTGWTEAFF

J: TRBJ1-4
V: TRBV18
D: -
size: -
length: 15
DNA: TGTGCCAGCTCACCACCAGAGGGACGAGGTGAAAAACTGTTTTTT
CDR3: CASSPPEGRGEKLFF

J: TRBJ2-1
V: TRBV6-2/TRBV6-3
D: -
size: many
length: 13
DNA: TGTGCCAGCAGACCCCGTCGGGCTAATGAGCAGTTCTTC
CDR3: CASRPRRANEQFF

J: TRBJ2-3
V: TRBV20-1
D: TRBD2
size: -
length: 14
DNA: TGCAGTACCTCTTCTAGCGGGATCCCAGATACGCAGTATTTT
CDR3: CSTSSSGIPDTQYF

J: TRBJ2-5
V: TRBV29-1
D: TRBD1
size: few
length: 14
DNA: TGCAGCGTTGAACAGCCAGGGGGCGATGAGACCCAGTACTTC
CDR3: CSVEQPGGDETQYF

J: TRBJ2-5
V: TRBV5-1
D: TRBD1
size: -
length: 14
DNA: TGCGCCAGCAGCCTCGGACAGGGTCGAGAGACCCAGTACTTC
CDR3: CASSLGQGRETQYF

J: TRBJ2-5
V: TRBV5-4
D: TRBD1
size: -
length: 14
DNA: TGTGCCAGCAGCTTAAAACAGGGGCAAGAGACCCAGTACTTC
CDR3: CASSLKQGQETQYF

J: TRBJ1-1
V: TRBV4-1
D: TRBD1
size: few
length: 15
DNA: TGCGCCAGCAGCCTCGCAACAGGGGTTGGCACTGAAGCTTTCTTT
CDR3: CASSLATGVGTEAFF

J: TRBJ1-4
V: TRBV5-5
D: TRBD1
size: -
length: 16
DNA: TGTGCCAGCAGCACCGGGACAGTCACAACTAATGAAAAACTGTTTTTT
CDR3: CASSTGTVTTNEKLFF

J: TRBJ1-1
V: TRBV20-1
D: -
size: many
length: 11
DNA: TGCAGTGCAAGTGTAGACACTGAAGCTTTCTTT
CDR3: CSASVDTEAFF

J: TRBJ2-3
V: TRBV12-3/TRBV12-4
D: -
size: many
length: 11
DNA: TGTGCCAGCAGTATTACAGATACGCAGTATTTT
CDR3: CASSITDTQYF

J: TRBJ1-4
V: TRBV2
D: -
size: -
length: 13
DNA: TGTGCCAGCAGTGTGGACCCTACCGAAAAACTGTTTTTT
CDR3: CASSVDPTEKLFF

J: TRBJ1-2
V: TRBV5-1
D: -
size: few
length: 13
DNA: TGCGCCAGCAGCTCGAGTTACGACTATGGCTACACCTTC
CDR3: CASSSSYDYGYTF

J: TRBJ1-1
V: TRBV20-1
D: -
size: -
length: 11
DNA: TGCAGTGGACCAATGAACACTGAAGCTTTCTTT
CDR3: CSGPMNTEAFF

J: TRBJ2-1
V: TRBV13
D: TRBD1
size: many
length: 16
DNA: TGTGCCAGCAGCTCGGGACAGGGGCTATCCTACAATGAGCAGTTCTTC
CDR3: CASSSGQGLSYNEQFF